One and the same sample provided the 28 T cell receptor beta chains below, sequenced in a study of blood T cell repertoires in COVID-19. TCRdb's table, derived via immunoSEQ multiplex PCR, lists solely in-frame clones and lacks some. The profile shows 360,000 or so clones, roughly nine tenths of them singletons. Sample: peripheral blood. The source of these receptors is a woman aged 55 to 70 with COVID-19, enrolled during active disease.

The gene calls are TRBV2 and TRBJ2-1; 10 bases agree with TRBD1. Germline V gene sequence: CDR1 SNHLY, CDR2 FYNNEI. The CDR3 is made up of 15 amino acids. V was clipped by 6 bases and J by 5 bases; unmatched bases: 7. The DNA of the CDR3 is TGTGCCAGCAGAACGGGACAGGGGAGCAACAATGAGCAGTTCTTC. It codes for CASRTGQGSNNEQFF.

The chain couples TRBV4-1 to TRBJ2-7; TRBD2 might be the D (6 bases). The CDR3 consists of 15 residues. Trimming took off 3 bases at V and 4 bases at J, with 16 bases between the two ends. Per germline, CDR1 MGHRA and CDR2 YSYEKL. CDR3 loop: CASSQIGLGGYEQYF. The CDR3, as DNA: TGCGCCAGCAGCCAGATAGGACTGGGGGGTTACGAGCAGTACTTC.

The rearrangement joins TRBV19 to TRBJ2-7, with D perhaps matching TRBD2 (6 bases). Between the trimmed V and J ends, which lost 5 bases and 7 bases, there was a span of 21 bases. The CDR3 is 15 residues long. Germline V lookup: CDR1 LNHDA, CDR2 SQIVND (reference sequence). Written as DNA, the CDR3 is TGTGCCAGTAGTCCGGCGAACAGACTAGTCCGGGAGCAGTACTTC. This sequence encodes CASSPANRLVREQYF.

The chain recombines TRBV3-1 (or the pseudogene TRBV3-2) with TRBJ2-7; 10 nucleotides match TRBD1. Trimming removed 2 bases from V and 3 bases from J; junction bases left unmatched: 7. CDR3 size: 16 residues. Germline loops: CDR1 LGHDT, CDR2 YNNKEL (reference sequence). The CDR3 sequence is CASSQRDRGPYYEQYF. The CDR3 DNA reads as TGTGCCAGCAGCCAAAGGGACAGGGGACCTTACTACGAGCAGTACTTC.

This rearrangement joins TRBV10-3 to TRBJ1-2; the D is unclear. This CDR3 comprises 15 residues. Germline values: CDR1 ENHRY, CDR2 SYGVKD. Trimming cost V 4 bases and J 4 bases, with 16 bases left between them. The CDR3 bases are TGTGCCATCAGTGGAGACTGGACTGCCCGCTATGGCTACACCTTC. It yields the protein CAISGDWTARYGYTF.

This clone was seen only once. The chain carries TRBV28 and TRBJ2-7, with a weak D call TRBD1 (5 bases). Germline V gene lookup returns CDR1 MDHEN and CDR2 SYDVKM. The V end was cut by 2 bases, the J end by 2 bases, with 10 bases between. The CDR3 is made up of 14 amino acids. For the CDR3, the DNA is TGTGCCAGCAGTTTAGTCCAGGGAACCTACGAGCAGTACTTC. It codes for CASSLVQGTYEQYF.

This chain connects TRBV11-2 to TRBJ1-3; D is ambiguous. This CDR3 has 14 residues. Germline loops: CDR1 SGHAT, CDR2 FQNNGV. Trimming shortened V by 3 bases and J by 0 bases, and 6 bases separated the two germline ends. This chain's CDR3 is CASSLQLSGNTIYF. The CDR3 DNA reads TGTGCCAGCAGCTTGCAACTCTCTGGAAACACCATATATTTT.

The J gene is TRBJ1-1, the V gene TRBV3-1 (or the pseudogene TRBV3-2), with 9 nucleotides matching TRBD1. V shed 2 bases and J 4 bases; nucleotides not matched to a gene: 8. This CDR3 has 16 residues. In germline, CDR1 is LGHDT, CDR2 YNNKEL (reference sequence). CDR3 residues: CASSQKLQGAGTEAFF. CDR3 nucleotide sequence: TGTGCCAGCAGCCAAAAACTACAGGGGGCTGGCACTGAAGCTTTCTTT.

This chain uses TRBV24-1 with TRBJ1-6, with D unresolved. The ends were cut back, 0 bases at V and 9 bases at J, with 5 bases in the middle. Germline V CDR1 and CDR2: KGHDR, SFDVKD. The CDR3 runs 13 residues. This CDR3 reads CATSDLRGSPLHF. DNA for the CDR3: TGTGCCACCAGTGATTTGCGGGGTTCACCCCTCCACTTT.

In nucleotides, the CDR3 is TGTGCCACCCTTGGCAGGGCACATAGCAATCAGCCCCAGCATTTT. Amino acids: CATLGRAHSNQPQHF. The chain uses TRBV19 and TRBJ1-5; tentatively, D is TRBD1 (5 bases). Trimming left V 10 bases short and J 0 bases short, with 16 bases between. The V gene's germline CDR1 is LNHDA and CDR2 SQIVND (reference sequence). The CDR3 runs to 15 residues.

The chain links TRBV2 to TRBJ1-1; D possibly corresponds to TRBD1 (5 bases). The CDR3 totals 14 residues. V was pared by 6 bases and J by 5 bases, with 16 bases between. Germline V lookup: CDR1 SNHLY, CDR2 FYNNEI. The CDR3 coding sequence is TGTGCCAGCAGCCGCCTCAGGGAGGGAACTGAAGCTTTCTTT. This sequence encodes CASSRLREGTEAFF.

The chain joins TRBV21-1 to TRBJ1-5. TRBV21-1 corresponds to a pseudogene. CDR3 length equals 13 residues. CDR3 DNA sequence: TGTGCCAGCAACCGGGAAGCAGGACAGCCCCAGCATTTT. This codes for CASNREAGQPQHF.

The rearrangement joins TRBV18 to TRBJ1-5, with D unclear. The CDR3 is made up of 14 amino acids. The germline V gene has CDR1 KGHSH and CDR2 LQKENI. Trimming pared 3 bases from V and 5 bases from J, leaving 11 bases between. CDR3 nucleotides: TGTGCCAGCTCACCTGCGGGTGTGGATCAGCCCCAGCATTTT. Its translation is CASSPAGVDQPQHF. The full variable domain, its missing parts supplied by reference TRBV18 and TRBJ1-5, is NAGVMQNPRHLVRRRGQEARLRCSPMKGHSHVYWYRQLPEEGLKFMVYLQKENIIDESGMPKERFSAEFPKEGPSILRIQQVVRGDSAAYFCASSPAGVDQPQHFGDGTRLSIL.

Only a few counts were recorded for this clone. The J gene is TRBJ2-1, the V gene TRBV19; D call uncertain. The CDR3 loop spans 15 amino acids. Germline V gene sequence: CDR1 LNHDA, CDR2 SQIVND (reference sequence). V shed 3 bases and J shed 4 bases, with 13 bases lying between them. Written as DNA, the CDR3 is TGTGCCAGTAGTATTGGTCACTATCAATACAATGAGCAGTTCTTC. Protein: CASSIGHYQYNEQFF.

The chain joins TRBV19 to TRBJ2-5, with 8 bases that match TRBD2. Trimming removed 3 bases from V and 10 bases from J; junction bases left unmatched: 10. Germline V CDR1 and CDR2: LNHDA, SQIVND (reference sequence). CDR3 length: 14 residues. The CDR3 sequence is CASSMRWAGGGQYF. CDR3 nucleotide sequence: TGTGCCAGTAGTATGCGCTGGGCGGGGGGAGGCCAGTACTTC.

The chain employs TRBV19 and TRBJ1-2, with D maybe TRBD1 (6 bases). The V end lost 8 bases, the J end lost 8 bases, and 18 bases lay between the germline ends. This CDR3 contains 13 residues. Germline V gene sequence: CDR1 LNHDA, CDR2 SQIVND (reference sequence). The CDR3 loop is CASSPTDRSGYTF. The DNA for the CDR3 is TGTGCCAGTTCCCCCACCGACAGGTCGGGCTACACCTTC.

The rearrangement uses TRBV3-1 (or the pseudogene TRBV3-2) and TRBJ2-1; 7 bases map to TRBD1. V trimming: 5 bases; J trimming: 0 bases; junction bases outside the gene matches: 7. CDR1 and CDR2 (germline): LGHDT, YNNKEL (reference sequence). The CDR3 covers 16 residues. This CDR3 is CASSVSDRSSYNEQFF. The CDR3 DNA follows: TGTGCCAGCAGCGTTTCGGACAGGAGCTCCTACAATGAGCAGTTCTTC.

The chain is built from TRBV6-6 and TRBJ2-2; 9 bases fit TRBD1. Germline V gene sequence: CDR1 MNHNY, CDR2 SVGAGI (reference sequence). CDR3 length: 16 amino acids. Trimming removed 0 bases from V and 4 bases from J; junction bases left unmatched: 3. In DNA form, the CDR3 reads TGTGCCAGCAGTTACTCACAGGGGGCTATCACCGGGGAGCTGTTTTTT. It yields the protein CASSYSQGAITGELFF.

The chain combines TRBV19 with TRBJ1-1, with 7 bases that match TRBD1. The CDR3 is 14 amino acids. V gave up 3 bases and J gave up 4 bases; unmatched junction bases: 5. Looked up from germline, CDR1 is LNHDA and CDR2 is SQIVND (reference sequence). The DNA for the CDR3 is TGTGCCAGTAGTATGTTAGGGGGCTCCACTGAAGCTTTCTTT. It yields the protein CASSMLGGSTEAFF.

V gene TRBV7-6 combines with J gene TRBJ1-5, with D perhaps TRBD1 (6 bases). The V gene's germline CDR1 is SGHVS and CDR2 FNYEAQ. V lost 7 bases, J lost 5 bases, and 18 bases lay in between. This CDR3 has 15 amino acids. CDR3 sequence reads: CASTPLWGPDQPQHF. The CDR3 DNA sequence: TGTGCCAGCACCCCTCTTTGGGGGCCGGATCAGCCCCAGCATTTT.

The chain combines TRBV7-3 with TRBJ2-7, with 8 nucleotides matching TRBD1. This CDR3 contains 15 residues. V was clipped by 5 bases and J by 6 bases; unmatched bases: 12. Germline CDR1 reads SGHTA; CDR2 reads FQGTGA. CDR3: CASSLIGTGQGEQYF. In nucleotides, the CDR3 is TGTGCCAGCAGCCTTATTGGGACAGGTCAGGGCGAGCAGTACTTC.

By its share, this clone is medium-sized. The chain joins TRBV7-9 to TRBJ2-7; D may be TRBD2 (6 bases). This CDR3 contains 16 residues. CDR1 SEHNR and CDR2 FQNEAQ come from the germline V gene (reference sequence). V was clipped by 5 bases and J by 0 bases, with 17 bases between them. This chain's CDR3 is CASSSNRDFSSYEQYF. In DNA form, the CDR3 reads TGTGCCAGCAGCAGCAACCGGGACTTTAGCTCCTACGAGCAGTACTTC.

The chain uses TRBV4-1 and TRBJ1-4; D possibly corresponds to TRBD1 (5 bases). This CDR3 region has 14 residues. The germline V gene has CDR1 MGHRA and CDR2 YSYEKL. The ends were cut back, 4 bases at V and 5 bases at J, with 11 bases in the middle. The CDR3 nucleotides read TGCGCCAGCAGCCCTGACAGCTTGAATGAAAAACTGTTTTTT. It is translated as CASSPDSLNEKLFF.

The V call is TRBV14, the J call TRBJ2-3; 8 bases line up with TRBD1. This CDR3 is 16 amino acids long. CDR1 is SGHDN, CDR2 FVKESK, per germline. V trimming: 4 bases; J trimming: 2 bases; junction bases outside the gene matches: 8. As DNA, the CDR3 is TGTGCCAGCAGCCCGACAGGGGCTCGGCCCACAGATACGCAGTATTTT. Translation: CASSPTGARPTDTQYF.

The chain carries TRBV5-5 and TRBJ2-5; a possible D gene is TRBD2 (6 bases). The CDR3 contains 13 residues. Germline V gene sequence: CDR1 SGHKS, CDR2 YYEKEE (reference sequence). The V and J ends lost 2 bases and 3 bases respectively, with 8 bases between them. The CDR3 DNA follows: TGTGCCAGCAGCTTCGGAGGGGAAGAGACCCAGTACTTC. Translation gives CASSFGGEETQYF.

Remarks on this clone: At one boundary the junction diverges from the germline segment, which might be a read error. The CDR3 sequence is CASSLAVNTGELFF. In nucleotides, the CDR3 is TGTGCTAGCAGCTTAGCCGTGAACACCGGGGAGCTGTTTTTT. The rearrangement joins TRBV7-7 to TRBJ2-2; no clear D gene. Germline CDR1 is SSHAT and CDR2 is FNYEAQ (reference sequence). This CDR3 contains 14 residues.

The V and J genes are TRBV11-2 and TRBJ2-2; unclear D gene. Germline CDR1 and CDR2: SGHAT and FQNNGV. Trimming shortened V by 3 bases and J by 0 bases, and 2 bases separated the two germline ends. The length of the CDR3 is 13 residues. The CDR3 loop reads CASSFTNTGELFF. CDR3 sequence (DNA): TGTGCCAGCAGCTTTACGAACACCGGGGAGCTGTTTTTT.

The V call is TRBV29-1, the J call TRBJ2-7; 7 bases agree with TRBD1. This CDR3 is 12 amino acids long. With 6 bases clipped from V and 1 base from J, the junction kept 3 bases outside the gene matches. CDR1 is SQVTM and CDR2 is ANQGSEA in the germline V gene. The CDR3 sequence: CSVQGVSYEQYF. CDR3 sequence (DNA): TGCAGCGTCCAGGGGGTTTCCTACGAGCAGTACTTC.